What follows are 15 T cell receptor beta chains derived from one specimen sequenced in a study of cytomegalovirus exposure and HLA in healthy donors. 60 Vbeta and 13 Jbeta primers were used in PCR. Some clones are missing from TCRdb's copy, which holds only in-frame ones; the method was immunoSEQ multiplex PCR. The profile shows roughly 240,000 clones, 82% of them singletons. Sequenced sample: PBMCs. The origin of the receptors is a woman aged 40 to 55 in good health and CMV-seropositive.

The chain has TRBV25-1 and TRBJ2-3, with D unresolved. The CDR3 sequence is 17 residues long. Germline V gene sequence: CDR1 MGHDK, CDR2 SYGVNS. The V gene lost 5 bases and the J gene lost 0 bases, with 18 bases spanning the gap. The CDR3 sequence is CASSQPRTKLSTDTQYF. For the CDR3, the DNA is TGTGCCAGCAGTCAACCCCGCACTAAGCTTAGCACAGATACGCAGTATTTT.

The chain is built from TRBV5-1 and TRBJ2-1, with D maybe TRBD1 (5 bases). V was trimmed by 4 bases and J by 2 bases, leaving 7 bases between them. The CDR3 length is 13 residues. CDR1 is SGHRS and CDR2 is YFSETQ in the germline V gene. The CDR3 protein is CASSGATYNEQFF. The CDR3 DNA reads TGCGCCAGCAGCGGGGCTACCTACAATGAGCAGTTCTTC.

The CDR3 protein is CASSYRWPPNTGELFF. The CDR3 nucleotides read TGTGCCAGCAGTTACAGATGGCCCCCGAACACCGGGGAGCTGTTTTTT. J is TRBJ2-2 and V is TRBV7-9; D is undetermined. V shed 6 bases and J shed 0 bases, with 14 bases lying between them. CDR3 length equals 16 residues. The V gene's germline CDR1 is SEHNR and CDR2 FQNEAQ (reference sequence). Using reference TRBV7-9 and TRBJ2-2 for the parts outside the CDR3, the full variable domain is DTGVSQNPRHKITKRGQNVTFRCDPISEHNRLYWYRQTLGQGPEFLTYFQNEAQLEKSRLLSDRFSAERPKGSFSTLEIQRTEQGDSAMYLCASSYRWPPNTGELFFGEGSRLTVL.

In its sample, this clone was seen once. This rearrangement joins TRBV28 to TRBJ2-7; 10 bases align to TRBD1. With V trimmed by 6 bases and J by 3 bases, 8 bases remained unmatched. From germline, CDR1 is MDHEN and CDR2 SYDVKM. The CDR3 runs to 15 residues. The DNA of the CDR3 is TGTGCCAGCAGGCCCCTCCGGGACAGGGGCTACGAGCAGTACTTC. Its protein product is CASRPLRDRGYEQYF.

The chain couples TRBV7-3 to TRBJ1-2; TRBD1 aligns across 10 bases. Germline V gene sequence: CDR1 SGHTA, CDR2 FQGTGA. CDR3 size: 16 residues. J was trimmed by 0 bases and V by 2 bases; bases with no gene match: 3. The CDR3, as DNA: TGTGCCAGCAGCTTAGTCGGACAGGGGGCTAACTATGGCTACACCTTC. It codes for CASSLVGQGANYGYTF.

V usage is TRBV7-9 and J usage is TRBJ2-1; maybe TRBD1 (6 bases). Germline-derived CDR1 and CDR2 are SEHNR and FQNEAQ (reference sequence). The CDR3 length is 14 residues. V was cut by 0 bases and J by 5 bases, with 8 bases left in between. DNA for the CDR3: TGTGCCAGCAGCTTAGCGCGGACAGACAATGAGCAGTTCTTC. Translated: CASSLARTDNEQFF. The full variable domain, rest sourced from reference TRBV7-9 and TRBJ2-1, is DTGVSQNPRHKITKRGQNVTFRCDPISEHNRLYWYRQTLGQGPEFLTYFQNEAQLEKSRLLSDRFSAERPKGSFSTLEIQRTEQGDSAMYLCASSLARTDNEQFFGPGTRLTVL.

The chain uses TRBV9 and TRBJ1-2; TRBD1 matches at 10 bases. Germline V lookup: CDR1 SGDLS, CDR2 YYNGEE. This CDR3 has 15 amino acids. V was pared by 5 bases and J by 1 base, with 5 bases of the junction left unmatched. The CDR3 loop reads CASRLGQGVNYGYTF. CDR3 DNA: TGTGCCAGCAGGCTTGGACAGGGGGTTAACTATGGCTACACCTTC.

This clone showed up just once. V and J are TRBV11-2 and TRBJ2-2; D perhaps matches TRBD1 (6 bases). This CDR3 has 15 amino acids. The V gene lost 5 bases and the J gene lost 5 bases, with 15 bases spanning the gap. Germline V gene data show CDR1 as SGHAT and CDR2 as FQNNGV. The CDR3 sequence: CASSIGQKYTGELFF. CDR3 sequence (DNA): TGTGCCAGCAGCATTGGACAGAAGTATACCGGGGAGCTGTTTTTT.

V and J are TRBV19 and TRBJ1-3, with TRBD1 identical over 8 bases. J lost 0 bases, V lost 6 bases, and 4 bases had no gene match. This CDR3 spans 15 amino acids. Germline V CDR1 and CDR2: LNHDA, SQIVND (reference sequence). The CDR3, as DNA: TGTGCCAGTAGAGAGACAGGGGACTCTGGAAACACCATATATTTT. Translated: CASRETGDSGNTIYF.

The CDR3 DNA reads as TGTGCCAGCAGCTTAATCGGGACTAGCCTAAGCTCCTACGAGCAGTACTTC. Protein product: CASSLIGTSLSSYEQYF. V and J are TRBV7-2 and TRBJ2-7; 9 bases map to TRBD2. V lost 2 bases, J lost 0 bases, and 8 bases stayed unmatched. Germline V gene sequence: CDR1 SGHTA, CDR2 FQGNSA. The CDR3 totals 17 residues. Looking up the rest from reference TRBV7-2 and TRBJ2-7 gives the full variable domain: GAGVSQSPSNKVTEKGKDVELRCDPISGHTALYWYRQSLGQGLEFLIYFQGNSAPDKSGLPSDRFSAERTGGSVSTLTIQRTQQEDSAVYLCASSLIGTSLSSYEQYFGPGTRLTVT.

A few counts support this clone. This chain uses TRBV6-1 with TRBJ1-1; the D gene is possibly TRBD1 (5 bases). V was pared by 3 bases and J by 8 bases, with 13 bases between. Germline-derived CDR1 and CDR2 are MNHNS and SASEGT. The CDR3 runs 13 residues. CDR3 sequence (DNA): TGTGCCAGCAGTGAGTACAGGAATTCAGAAGCTTTCTTT. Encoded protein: CASSEYRNSEAFF.

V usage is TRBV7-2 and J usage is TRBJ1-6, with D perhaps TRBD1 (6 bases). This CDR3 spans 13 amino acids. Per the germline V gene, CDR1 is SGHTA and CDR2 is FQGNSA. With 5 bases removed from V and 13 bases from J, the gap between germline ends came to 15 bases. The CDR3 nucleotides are TGTGCCAGCAGCCAGAACAGGGCGCCGCCCCTCCACTTT. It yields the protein CASSQNRAPPLHF.

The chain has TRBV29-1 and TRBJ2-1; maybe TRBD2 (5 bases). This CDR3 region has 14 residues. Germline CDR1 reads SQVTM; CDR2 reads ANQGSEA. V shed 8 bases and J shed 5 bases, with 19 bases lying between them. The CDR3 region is CSTEAVAVNNEQFF. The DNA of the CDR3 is TGCAGCACAGAAGCGGTTGCGGTTAACAATGAGCAGTTCTTC.

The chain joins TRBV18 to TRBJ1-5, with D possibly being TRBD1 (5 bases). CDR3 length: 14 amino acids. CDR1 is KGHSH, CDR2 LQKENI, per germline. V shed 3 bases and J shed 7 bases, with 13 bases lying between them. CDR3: CASSPLQGKQPQHF. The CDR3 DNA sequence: TGTGCCAGCTCACCTTTGCAGGGTAAACAGCCCCAGCATTTT.

DNA of the CDR3: TGTGCTAGTGGTTTGGTATCGGCAGGCGCCTATGGCTACACCTTC. It codes for CASGLVSAGAYGYTF. The chain couples TRBV12-5 to TRBJ1-2; D remains unclear. The CDR3 consists of 15 residues. The V gene lost 0 bases and the J gene lost 4 bases, with 12 bases spanning the gap. The germline CDR1 and CDR2 sequences are LGHNT and FRNRAP.